This is a list of T cell receptor beta chains from one sample in a study of identical twins. TCRdb re-analysed the 5' RACE reads in MiXCR, keeping a single row per CDR3 protein. In the table there are 500,000 to 550,000 distinct CDR3 sequences, 20% to 25% of which are singletons. In addition, the sample was reused for a study of yellow fever vaccine responses in identical twins.

The sequencing input was CD4+ T cells sorted from blood. These receptors all come from a woman in her late teens or twenties in good health. Both conserved end residues are trimmed from each CDR3. A D gene is named only where the DNA matches it firmly. A clone size is listed for some rows: how often the clone was seen (once, few, many), or a class if it is expanded.

CDR3,length,D,size,J,V
SARPVAGGVNEQF,13,TRBD2,NA,TRBJ2-1,TRBV20-1
SARSPSGARDTQY,13,TRBD2,few,TRBJ2-3,TRBV20-1
AISETGVGQETQY,13,TRBD1,many,TRBJ2-5,TRBV10-3
ASSADAGRNQPQH,13,NA,NA,TRBJ1-5,TRBV7-2
ASSDSWSITDTQY,13,NA,NA,TRBJ2-3,TRBV2
SAGSGEMRETQY,12,NA,NA,TRBJ2-5,TRBV20-1
ASSLDNNYGYT,11,NA,many,TRBJ1-2,TRBV11-3
ASSPPGNQPQH,11,NA,many,TRBJ1-5,TRBV12-3/TRBV12-4
ASSLETEQY,9,NA,NA,TRBJ2-7,TRBV5-1
SVEGGGNEQF,10,TRBD2,NA,TRBJ2-1,TRBV29-1
ASKASGSTDTQY,12,TRBD2,many,TRBJ2-3,TRBV12-3/TRBV12-4
ASSVGGVGSNYGYT,14,NA,NA,TRBJ1-2,TRBV9
ASSTDRGGNEQF,12,TRBD1,NA,TRBJ2-1,TRBV5-1
SGKQGTNTGELF,12,NA,few,TRBJ2-2,TRBV29-1
ASSYRSSYNEQF,12,NA,few,TRBJ2-1,TRBV6-2/TRBV6-3
ASREGLATLNIQY,13,NA,NA,TRBJ2-4,TRBV5-1
SARESGATVTGELF,14,NA,few,TRBJ2-2,TRBV20-1
ASSFVGEGGKNIQY,14,NA,few,TRBJ2-4,TRBV7-2
ASSSYLYEQY,10,NA,few,TRBJ2-7,TRBV28
ASSDDGRVDGYT,12,NA,NA,TRBJ1-2,TRBV5-1
ASSPPGRAENTIY,13,NA,NA,TRBJ1-3,TRBV18
ASSQTRVYEQY,11,NA,NA,TRBJ2-7,TRBV6-1
ASSSQNRQTDTQY,13,NA,NA,TRBJ2-3,TRBV5-1
ASSQTGEREGRGNEQF,16,TRBD2,few,TRBJ2-1,TRBV11-2
ATGGREPSSYNEQF,14,NA,few,TRBJ2-1,TRBV24-1
ASSARTGTTEAF,12,TRBD1,NA,TRBJ1-1,TRBV19
ASSLVALATNYNEQF,15,NA,NA,TRBJ2-1,TRBV11-1
ASNVGSPNTEAF,12,NA,NA,TRBJ1-1,TRBV5-1
ASSTTGVGYGYT,12,TRBD1,NA,TRBJ1-2,TRBV5-1
ASSLVGGGAYNEQF,14,TRBD2,few,TRBJ2-1,TRBV7-6
ASRGQATTGELF,12,TRBD1,NA,TRBJ2-2,TRBV11-1
ASSSGLNQPQH,11,NA,few,TRBJ1-5,TRBV7-9
AISELQGNEQF,11,NA,many,TRBJ2-1,TRBV10-3
ASSRGIANEQF,11,NA,NA,TRBJ2-1,TRBV11-3
ASSPLGKQGGTEAF,14,TRBD1,few,TRBJ1-1,TRBV7-9
SAKLGQGGEQY,11,TRBD1,NA,TRBJ2-7,TRBV20-1
ASSLWSGNPNEQF,13,TRBD2,NA,TRBJ2-1,TRBV5-5
ASSGGTSFNYGYT,13,NA,few,TRBJ1-2,TRBV6-1
ASKQIPGQGFLEQF,14,TRBD1,few,TRBJ2-1,TRBV6-1
ASSRPGQGATEAF,13,TRBD1,NA,TRBJ1-1,TRBV11-2
ASRGDRGFSGANVLT,15,TRBD1,NA,TRBJ2-6,TRBV2
ASSLAGGSGGELF,13,TRBD2,NA,TRBJ2-2,TRBV3-1
ASSLEGTSASYNEQF,15,TRBD2,NA,TRBJ2-1,TRBV11-2
ASSLWGSGDSDTQY,14,TRBD2,few,TRBJ2-3,TRBV10-2
ASSSATGVLGEKLF,14,TRBD1,NA,TRBJ1-4,TRBV7-9
ASSLGQSPYSTDTQY,15,NA,few,TRBJ2-3,TRBV5-1
ASSDGHRVSYEQY,13,NA,few,TRBJ2-7,TRBV12-3/TRBV12-4
ASGSDRISASPLH,13,NA,few,TRBJ1-6,TRBV6-1
SAPGLAGNYNEQF,13,TRBD2,NA,TRBJ2-1,TRBV20-1
ASSFGGWNTGELF,13,NA,NA,TRBJ2-2,TRBV5-6
ATSDLGKAGSYEQY,14,NA,NA,TRBJ2-7,TRBV24-1
ASTAWRDEQF,10,NA,few,TRBJ2-1,TRBV12-3/TRBV12-4